The rows below give T cell receptor beta chains drawn from one sample of a study of shared clonotypes between healthy human individuals. The method was immunoSEQ multiplex PCR; TCRdb's version includes in-frame clones alone and lacks a portion of them. The data contain more than 500,000 clones, about 95% of them seen just once; the ten biggest clones take up around 0.12%. The sequenced sample consisted of naive CD8+ T cells sorted from blood. The receptors shown here come from a woman in her 30s in good health. Both conserved end residues are part of each CDR3. D genes are given only for firm matches. Size tells how often a clone was seen (once, few, many) or the class of an expanded clone, and some rows leave it out.

j_call v_call d_call clone_size cdr3_aa cdr3_nt
TRBJ2-2 TRBV7-6 . few CASSYSTGELFF TGTGCCAGCAGCTACAGCACCGGGGAGCTGTTTTTT
TRBJ2-7 TRBV4-1 TRBD1 . CASSQGTGSPYEQYF TGCGCCAGCAGCCAAGGGACAGGGTCCCCATACGAGCAGTACTTC
TRBJ1-1 TRBV7-9 . . CASSLVGGENTEAFF TGTGCCAGCAGCTTAGTAGGAGGGGAGAACACTGAAGCTTTCTTT
TRBJ2-2 TRBV27 . . CASSLWVAGELFF TGTGCCAGCAGTTTATGGGTAGCCGGGGAGCTGTTTTTT
TRBJ2-2 TRBV7-9 TRBD2 . CASSLGTSSYTGELFF TGTGCCAGCAGCTTAGGGACTAGCTCCTACACCGGGGAGCTGTTTTTT
TRBJ1-6 TRBV27 . . CASSSGTGSPLHF TGTGCCAGCAGTTCAGGGACCGGTTCACCCCTCCACTTT
TRBJ1-5 TRBV27 . . CASSFGGNQPQHF TGTGCCAGCAGTTTTGGGGGCAATCAGCCCCAGCATTTT
TRBJ2-3 TRBV7-8 . once CASSLGFGGLPTDTQYF TGTGCCAGCAGCTTAGGTTTCGGCGGGCTGCCCACAGATACGCAGTATTTT
TRBJ2-1 TRBV11-2 TRBD2 once CASTDPGLASYNEQFF TGTGCCAGCACCGACCCGGGACTAGCGAGTTACAATGAGCAGTTCTTC
TRBJ1-1 TRBV4-1 . . CASSRGSRNTEAFF TGCGCCAGCAGCCGGGGAAGCCGGAACACTGAAGCTTTCTTT
TRBJ1-4 TRBV15 . once CATSVTVATNEKLFF TGTGCCACCAGCGTGACAGTTGCAACTAATGAAAAACTGTTTTTT
TRBJ1-1 TRBV19 . . CASSAVEAFF TGTGCCAGTAGTGCGGTTGAAGCTTTCTTT
TRBJ1-4 TRBV19 . . CASSIGPEGEKLFF TGTGCCAGTAGTATTGGACCGGAGGGTGAAAAACTGTTTTTT
TRBJ1-1 TRBV20-1 . . CSPPVGTEAFF TGCAGCCCCCCGGTGGGCACTGAAGCTTTCTTT
TRBJ2-7 TRBV5-5 . . CASSLGLEQYF TGTGCCAGCAGCTTGGGGCTCGAGCAGTACTTC
TRBJ2-7 TRBV27 . . CASGAGYEQYF TGTGCCAGCGGGGCAGGGTACGAGCAGTACTTC
TRBJ2-6 TRBV27 . . CASTVDSRRAGANVLTF TGTGCCAGCACCGTGGACTCCCGGCGCGCTGGGGCCAACGTCCTGACTTTC
TRBJ2-7 TRBV27 TRBD2 few CASSPPRREGSYEQYF TGTGCCAGCAGTCCCCCCCGCCGGGAGGGATCCTACGAGCAGTACTTC
TRBJ2-1 TRBV9 . . CASSLRAGGNEQFF TGTGCCAGCAGCCTCCGGGCTGGGGGGAATGAGCAGTTCTTC
TRBJ2-7 TRBV9 TRBD2 . CASSVGGSSELYEQYF TGTGCCAGCAGCGTCGGGGGGAGCAGCGAACTCTACGAGCAGTACTTC
TRBJ2-7 TRBV7-9 TRBD2 once CASSYSSGGSYEQYF TGTGCCAGCAGCTACTCTAGCGGGGGGTCCTACGAGCAGTACTTC
TRBJ1-1 TRBV2 . . CASKDRNTEAFF TGTGCCAGCAAGGACAGGAACACTGAAGCTTTCTTT
TRBJ1-4 TRBV27 TRBD1 . CASSVSGQSNEKLFF TGTGCCAGCAGTGTATCGGGACAGAGTAATGAAAAACTGTTTTTT
TRBJ1-1 TRBV19 . . CASEGGQGPLGAFF TGTGCCAGCGAAGGAGGCCAGGGGCCCCTGGGAGCTTTCTTT
TRBJ1-6 TRBV27 . . CASSSDGGPRSPLHF TGTGCCAGCAGTTCGGACGGGGGGCCTCGGTCACCCCTCCACTTT
TRBJ2-3 TRBV7-6 TRBD2 once CASSLVPGGPGDTQYF TGTGCCAGCAGCTTAGTGCCGGGAGGGCCGGGAGATACGCAGTATTTT
TRBJ1-5 TRBV6-5 . . CASRGSGRYQPQHF TGTGCCAGCAGAGGATCGGGGAGATATCAGCCCCAGCATTTT
TRBJ2-5 TRBV11-3 . . CASSPTGASETQYF TGTGCCAGCAGCCCGACGGGAGCATCCGAGACCCAGTACTTC
TRBJ2-1 TRBV27 . . CASSPNYNEQFF TGTGCCAGCAGTCCGAATTACAATGAGCAGTTCTTC
TRBJ2-7 TRBV27 TRBD2 . CASSPEAGAGEQYF TGTGCCAGCAGTCCTGAAGCGGGAGCGGGGGAGCAGTACTTC
TRBJ2-3 TRBV5-4 . . CASSSIGRGKADTQYF TGTGCCAGCAGCTCAATCGGTCGGGGGAAGGCAGATACGCAGTATTTT
TRBJ1-2 TRBV7-8 . . CASNPGNDGGYTF TGTGCCAGCAACCCCGGGAATGACGGCGGCTACACCTTC
TRBJ2-7 TRBV7-2 TRBD1 . CASSLLPRQGSYEQYF TGTGCCAGCAGCTTACTCCCTAGACAGGGTTCCTACGAGCAGTACTTC
TRBJ2-7 TRBV5-1 . . CASSGDSYEQYF TGCGCCAGCAGCGGGGACTCCTACGAGCAGTACTTC
TRBJ2-2 TRBV30 . . CAWDTGELFF TGTGCCTGGGACACCGGGGAGCTGTTTTTT
TRBJ2-1 TRBV7-9 . . CASRPQTGLTFDEQFF TGTGCCAGCAGACCGCAGACGGGGCTGACTTTCGATGAGCAGTTCTTC
TRBJ2-7 TRBV7-9 TRBD1 once CASSFGQEEQYF TGTGCCAGCAGCTTCGGACAGGAGGAGCAGTACTTC
TRBJ1-1 TRBV11-2 . once CASSLGGVNTEAFF TGTGCCAGCAGCTTAGGGGGGGTTAACACTGAAGCTTTCTTT
TRBJ2-3 TRBV9 TRBD1 . CASSVGGTGITDTQYF TGTGCCAGCAGCGTAGGAGGGACAGGGATCACAGATACGCAGTATTTT
TRBJ1-3 TRBV5-5 . . CASSSPEWKSYPGNTIYF TGTGCCAGCAGCTCCCCCGAATGGAAAAGCTATCCTGGAAACACCATATATTTT
TRBJ2-1 TRBV4-1 . . CASSQAGTNEQFF TGCGCCAGCAGCCAAGCCGGGACAAATGAGCAGTTCTTC
TRBJ2-3 TRBV19 TRBD2 . CATLPFGGSFTDTQYF TGTGCCACTCTCCCATTCGGCGGGAGTTTCACAGATACGCAGTATTTT
TRBJ1-1 TRBV7-6 . . CASSLWGAGGTEAFF TGTGCCAGCAGCTTATGGGGGGCCGGGGGAACTGAAGCTTTCTTT
TRBJ2-1 TRBV10-2 TRBD2 . CASAQRDHSYNEQFF TGCGCCAGCGCCCAGCGGGACCATTCCTACAATGAGCAGTTCTTC